The clone carrying this TCR beta chain was seen a few times. The antigen is unknown. The sample belongs to a study of beta chain features in type 1 diabetes. Study observations and caveats: Researchers reported that naive, central memory and Treg TCRB repertoires appeared more similar in patients than in healthy donors. Among patients with Type 1 diabetes, TCRB CDR3s were moderately but significantly shorter in every one of the four CD4+ subsets.

The investigators reverse transcribed all of the isolated RNA, so they sequenced expressed TCRB transcripts. The assay was immunoSEQ multiplex PCR, and TCRdb's table has in-frame clones only and misses some. The repertoire includes 680,000 or so clones, 13% of them detected once, and 0.02% to 0.025% sits in the top ten. The germline V and J ends were trimmed by 6 bases and 15 bases, with 21 bases remaining between them. The germline V gene has CDR1 SNHLY and CDR2 FYNNEI. The CDR3 totals 13 residues. Sequenced input: naive CD4+ T cells from blood. This chain connects TRBV2 to TRBJ2-1; D not resolved. The TCR comes from a man aged 18 to 29 with type 1 diabetes. DNA for the CDR3: TGTGCCAGCAGCGATCTCCGGGCCGGGTGGGTGTTCTTC. This codes for CASSDLRAGWVFF.